Described below is a single T cell receptor (beta chain) sequence and its context. This sample is drawn from a study of blood T cell repertoires in COVID-19. Study context: Samples came from the United States, Italy and Spain, spanning acute and convalescent COVID-19. Sources were T cells, B-cell-depleted T cells, or PBMCs; the material itself was cDNA or gDNA.

Original methodology: Researchers report that nucleated cell counts were estimated from reference gene primer amplification. Data came from immunoSEQ multiplex PCR; TCRdb stores just in-frame clones and leaves some out. Clone size and V and J calls were adopted from that table, with D and trimming inferred from the DNA. This sample has about 140,000 clones, with over 70% found just once. Shortly before study entry, within 2 weeks, exposed participants had met a COVID-19 case. Trimming took off 4 bases at V and 4 bases at J, with 7 bases between the two ends. CDR1 is MDHEN, CDR2 SYDVKM, per germline. The CDR3 has 12 amino acids.

The sequence derives from a man aged 65-85 years who had been exposed to COVID-19. This sequence joins TRBV28 and TRBJ2-5; a weak D match, TRBD2 (6 bases). The sequenced sample was PBMCs or T cells enriched from blood (not recorded which). CDR3 bases: TGTGCCAGCAGTTACGGGGGAGAGACCCAGTACTTC. Protein product: CASSYGGETQYF.